Below are 32 T cell receptor beta chains sequenced from a single sample in a study of T cell changes during pregnancy in multiple sclerosis. Only in-frame clones appear in the TCRdb table, and some are missing; sequencing was by immunoSEQ multiplex PCR. The table includes tens of thousands of clones, 88% detected once. The starting material was CD4+ T cells from peripheral blood mononuclear cells, obtained in the first trimester of pregnancy. The receptors come from a female donor in good health, enrolled as a control in a pregnancy study.

This clone was recorded only once. V usage is TRBV5-1 and J usage is TRBJ1-4, with 10 bases lining up with TRBD1. In germline, CDR1 is SGHRS, CDR2 YFSETQ. V was clipped by 4 bases and J by 4 bases; unmatched bases: 4. This CDR3 has 15 residues. CDR3 amino acids: CASSEGTGDNEKLFF. In DNA, the CDR3 is TGCGCCAGCAGCGAAGGGACAGGGGATAATGAAAAACTGTTTTTT.

The chain links TRBV18 to TRBJ1-1; D might be TRBD1 (5 bases). The CDR3 is 15 amino acids. Trimming took 6 bases from V and 2 from J, leaving 16 bases between them. Germline-derived CDR1 and CDR2 are KGHSH and LQKENI. This chain's CDR3 is CASSPRQSPNTEAFF. The CDR3 region has the DNA TGTGCCAGCTCGCCTAGACAGTCTCCCAACACTGAAGCTTTCTTT.

V and J are TRBV7-3 and TRBJ2-1; D not certain. Germline V gene sequence: CDR1 SGHTA, CDR2 FQGTGA. The length of the CDR3 is 14 residues. Trimming left V 2 bases short and J 5 bases short, with 10 bases between. This CDR3 is CASSLSSTNNEQFF. CDR3 in DNA: TGTGCCAGCAGCTTATCCAGTACTAACAATGAGCAGTTCTTC.

This sequence joins TRBV11-3 and TRBJ1-4; D may be TRBD1 (5 bases). CDR3 length equals 14 residues. The V end was cut by 3 bases, the J end by 6 bases, with 11 bases between. CDR1 SGHNT and CDR2 YENEEA come from the germline V gene. CDR3 sequence (DNA): TGTGCCAGCAGCTTGGAAGGGGAGGATGAAAAACTGTTTTTT. Translating gives CASSLEGEDEKLFF.

The V and J genes are TRBV19 and TRBJ1-5; 8 bases line up with TRBD1. The CDR3 totals 16 residues. The V gene end was trimmed by 5 bases and the J gene end by 3 bases; junction bases not matched to a gene: 9. Germline CDR1 reads LNHDA; CDR2 reads SQIVND (reference sequence). CDR3 sequence (DNA): TGTGCCAGTAGTGCGTTGGGACAGGTCCCCAATCAGCCCCAGCATTTT. It is translated as CASSALGQVPNQPQHF.

The CDR3 spells CAISESRDSNQPQHF. In DNA, the CDR3 is TGTGCCATCAGTGAGTCGAGGGATAGCAATCAGCCCCAGCATTTT. The genes are TRBV10-3 and TRBJ1-5; no clear D gene. This CDR3 has 15 amino acids. Per the germline V gene, CDR1 is ENHRY and CDR2 is SYGVKD. V was trimmed by 0 bases and J by 0 bases, leaving 6 bases between them.

The V call is TRBV10-3, the J call TRBJ2-5, with 7 bases fitting TRBD1. The DNA end is more similar to TRBJ2-7, so the J call may be wrong. CDR3 size: 13 residues. Germline assignment: CDR1 ENHRY and CDR2 SYGVKD. CDR3 DNA sequence: TGTGCCATAAAGGACAGGCTAGCCTACGAGCAGTACTTC. Protein: CAIKDRLAYEQYF.

V gene TRBV27 combines with J gene TRBJ2-3, with TRBD1 matching 10 bases. After removal of 6 bases from V and 2 bases from J, the junction contained 11 bases not matched to a gene. This CDR3 is built from 17 residues. CDR1 and CDR2 (germline): MNHEY, SMNVEV (reference sequence). CDR3 protein: CASSPPGTGVLTDTQYF. CDR3 sequence (DNA): TGTGCCAGCAGCCCACCGGGGACAGGGGTTCTCACAGATACGCAGTATTTT.

This clone showed up just once. The chain uses TRBV5-6 and TRBJ1-5, with TRBD1 matching over 7 bases. This CDR3 has 16 amino acids. In germline, CDR1 is SGHDT, CDR2 YYEEEE. V gave up 1 base and J gave up 4 bases; unmatched junction bases: 8. As DNA, the CDR3 is TGTGCCAGCAGCTTGTTCGGGACAGTGAAGAATCAGCCCCAGCATTTT. Translating it yields CASSLFGTVKNQPQHF.

The J gene is TRBJ1-4, the V gene TRBV4-3, with TRBD1 matching 7 bases. Germline V gene data show CDR1 as LGHNA and CDR2 as YSLEER. The V segment lost 3 bases and the J segment 7 bases; nucleotides outside the gene matches: 14. The CDR3 runs to 17 residues. The CDR3: CASSQAVFRGRGEKLFF. The CDR3 coding sequence is TGCGCCAGCAGCCAGGCTGTTTTTAGGGGGCGAGGTGAAAAACTGTTTTTT.

The V and J genes are TRBV7-2 and TRBJ2-1, with a possible D match to TRBD1 (5 bases). There are 14 residues in the CDR3. Germline CDR1 and CDR2: SGHTA and FQGNSA. The V end was cut by 1 base, the J end by 8 bases, with 12 bases between. CDR3 in amino acids: CASSLDPQGDEQFF. In DNA, the CDR3 is TGTGCCAGCAGCTTAGACCCCCAAGGGGATGAGCAGTTCTTC.

The V and J genes are TRBV7-3 and TRBJ2-1; 8 positions agree with TRBD2. The CDR3 covers 15 residues. Germline V CDR1 and CDR2: SGHTA, FQGTGA. V was pared by 3 bases and J by 2 bases, with 3 bases of the junction left unmatched. The CDR3 DNA is TGTGCCAGCAGCTTGGATAGCGGGACCTACAATGAGCAGTTCTTC. It specifies CASSLDSGTYNEQFF.

The gene calls are TRBV18 and TRBJ2-2, with 7 bases that match TRBD1. Germline V CDR1 and CDR2: KGHSH, LQKENI. The junction had 5 bases not matched to a gene; V was cut back by 2 bases and J by 5 bases. CDR3 length: 15 residues. CDR3 sequence (DNA): TGTGCCAGCTCACCAGAAGGGGGCGTAACCGGGGAGCTGTTTTTT. This codes for CASSPEGGVTGELFF.

The chain carries TRBV4-2 and TRBJ1-5; D not certain. Trimming cost V 0 bases and J 6 bases, with 6 bases left between them. Germline assignment: CDR1 LGHNA and CDR2 YNFKEQ. The CDR3 is 13 amino acids. The CDR3 protein is CASSQDLLQPQHF. CDR3 coding DNA: TGTGCCAGCAGCCAAGATCTCCTTCAGCCCCAGCATTTT.

The rearrangement links TRBV7-8 to TRBJ1-2; D gene unclear. V lost 1 base to trimming and J lost 0 bases, with 6 bases between them. CDR3 length equals 14 residues. CDR1 SGHVS and CDR2 FQNEAQ come from the germline V gene. In DNA, the CDR3 is TGTGCCAGCAGCTTAGATGGAGCTAACTATGGCTACACCTTC. Its translation: CASSLDGANYGYTF.

The J gene is TRBJ1-2, the V gene TRBV30, with D maybe TRBD1 (5 bases). The CDR3 is 16 residues long. Germline CDR1 reads GTSNPN; CDR2 reads SVGIG (reference sequence). V lost 0 bases and J 5 bases, leaving 19 bases between the germline ends. The CDR3 sequence: CAWSVQTAVAKYGYTF. The CDR3 DNA is TGTGCCTGGAGTGTACAGACAGCAGTTGCGAAATATGGCTACACCTTC.

V and J are TRBV12-5 and TRBJ2-1; 7 nucleotides match TRBD2. The CDR3 spans 18 residues. The V gene's germline CDR1 is LGHNT and CDR2 FRNRAP. Trimming took 4 bases from V and 1 from J; bases not matched to a gene: 13. CDR3 region: CASGSQGVPGGSYNEQFF. CDR3 coding DNA: TGTGCTAGTGGTTCTCAGGGCGTACCGGGGGGATCCTACAATGAGCAGTTCTTC.

The rearrangement uses TRBV18 and TRBJ2-3; 8 nucleotides align to TRBD1. With V trimmed by 3 bases and J by 9 bases, 8 bases remained unmatched. CDR3 size: 14 residues. Per the germline V gene, CDR1 is KGHSH and CDR2 is LQKENI. CDR3 region: CASSPGQGSDTQYF. The CDR3 region has the DNA TGTGCCAGCTCACCCGGACAGGGTAGTGACACGCAGTATTTT.

The chain has TRBV2 and TRBJ1-1; D perhaps matches TRBD1 (6 bases). V was cut by 7 bases and J by 4 bases, with 7 bases left in between. The CDR3 runs 11 residues. From germline, CDR1 is SNHLY and CDR2 FYNNEI. CDR3 coding DNA: TGTGCCAGCATACAGGGCACTGAAGCTTTCTTT. Its translation is CASIQGTEAFF.

The chain has TRBV9 and TRBJ1-2; 7 bases are a match to TRBD1. V shed 3 bases and J 0 bases; nucleotides not matched to a gene: 5. The CDR3 is made up of 15 amino acids. Germline CDR1 SGDLS, CDR2 YYNGEE. The CDR3 DNA is TGTGCCAGCAGCGACCGACAGGGAACTAACTATGGCTACACCTTC. It translates to CASSDRQGTNYGYTF.

The CDR3 sequence is CASSINLGSPLHF. CDR3 bases: TGTGCCAGTAGTATTAATCTTGGCTCACCCCTCCACTTT. The genes are TRBV19 and TRBJ1-6; D is unclear. Trimming pared 3 bases from V and 10 bases from J, leaving 10 bases between. The CDR3 covers 13 residues. The V gene's germline CDR1 is LNHDA and CDR2 SQIVND (reference sequence).

This sequence joins TRBV7-2 and TRBJ1-6; TRBD1 is a possible D gene (6 bases). Germline V gives CDR1 SGHTA, CDR2 FQGNSA. V was cut by 5 bases and J by 9 bases, with 14 bases left in between. The CDR3 extends over 14 amino acids. CDR3 in DNA: TGTGCCAGCAGCCCCCGGACAGTGAGTTCACCCCTCCACTTT. Translation gives CASSPRTVSSPLHF.

The CDR3 nucleotides are TGTGCCAGCTCACCAGTCGGGAACACTGAAGCTTTCTTT. Amino acid sequence: CASSPVGNTEAFF. The genes are TRBV18 and TRBJ1-1; D remains ambiguous. V was clipped by 2 bases and J by 1 base, with 5 bases between them. Germline V gene sequence: CDR1 KGHSH, CDR2 LQKENI. The CDR3 has 13 amino acids.

V usage is TRBV4-3 and J usage is TRBJ2-5, with 12 bases matching TRBD2. The V gene's germline CDR1 is LGHNA and CDR2 YSLEER. V lost 0 bases to trimming and J lost 5 bases; unmatched junction nucleotides: 13. CDR3 size: 19 residues. The CDR3, as DNA: TGCGCCAGCAGCCAAGATCGCGGGCTAGCGGGGGGGCCAGGGGAGACCCAGTACTTC. Amino acids: CASSQDRGLAGGPGETQYF.

The J gene is TRBJ2-3, the V gene TRBV7-2; D call uncertain. Germline assignment: CDR1 SGHTA and CDR2 FQGNSA. This CDR3 has 17 amino acids. Trimming left V 2 bases short and J 0 bases short, with 15 bases between. This CDR3 reads CASSLRRRPFSTDTQYF. DNA for the CDR3: TGTGCCAGCAGCTTAAGAAGGAGACCATTTAGCACAGATACGCAGTATTTT.

Only one count was recorded for this clone. The CDR3 loop reads CASSRERESTDTQYF. The DNA of the CDR3 is TGTGCCAGCAGCCGAGAGAGGGAGAGCACAGATACGCAGTATTTT. This chain connects TRBV7-2 to TRBJ2-3; TRBD2 is a possible D gene (5 bases). Germline V gene lookup returns CDR1 SGHTA and CDR2 FQGNSA. The CDR3 totals 15 residues. V shed 5 bases and J shed 0 bases, with 12 bases lying between them.

The gene calls are TRBV5-5 and TRBJ2-3; D is perhaps TRBD2 (5 bases). The V gene lost 4 bases and the J gene lost 2 bases, with 17 bases spanning the gap. Germline CDR1 and CDR2: SGHKS and YYEKEE (reference sequence). This CDR3 has 16 residues. In nucleotides, the CDR3 is TGTGCCAGCAGCCTTCGAGGGTCCCTTAACACAGATACGCAGTATTTT. This translates into CASSLRGSLNTDTQYF.

This chain uses TRBV30 with TRBJ1-3, with D maybe TRBD1 (6 bases). Deletions cut 4 bases from V and 4 bases from J, with 17 bases between. Germline CDR1 GTSNPN, CDR2 SVGIG (reference sequence). The CDR3 consists of 15 residues. CDR3 DNA: TGTGCCTGGACCCCCTCTGGCAGGGGAGGAAACACCATATATTTT. Translating gives CAWTPSGRGGNTIYF.

The J gene is TRBJ1-4, the V gene TRBV10-3; D possibly corresponds to TRBD1 (6 bases). Germline CDR1 reads ENHRY; CDR2 reads SYGVKD. V was shortened by 5 bases and J by 0 bases, with 10 bases between the two germline ends. The CDR3 length is 15 residues. The CDR3 DNA reads as TGTGCCATCAGTTCTACAGGGTCAACTAATGAAAAACTGTTTTTT. Translating gives CAISSTGSTNEKLFF.

By frequency in the sample, this clone is medium-sized. The V call is TRBV6-4, the J call TRBJ1-1; the D is unclear. The germline V gene has CDR1 MRHNA and CDR2 SNTAGT. The V end lost 6 bases, the J end lost 1 base, and 15 bases lay between the germline ends. CDR3 length equals 15 residues. The CDR3 spells CASRRDEIGNTEAFF. The CDR3 DNA follows: TGTGCCAGCAGGCGGGATGAGATTGGGAACACTGAAGCTTTCTTT.

The chain uses TRBV6-1 and TRBJ1-1; possibly TRBD1 for D (6 bases). The CDR3 totals 14 residues. Germline lookup yields CDR1 MNHNS and CDR2 SASEGT. Trimming took 6 bases from V and 1 from J, leaving 12 bases between them. For the CDR3, the DNA is TGTGCCAGCAGGAAGGGACAAAGGAACACTGAAGCTTTCTTT. As protein: CASRKGQRNTEAFF.

The CDR3 DNA sequence: TGTGCCAGCAGCTTAGGACTCGCTGAAGCTTTCTTT. Its protein product is CASSLGLAEAFF. This chain uses TRBV11-3 with TRBJ1-1; D gene uncertain. CDR1 and CDR2 from the germline V gene are SGHNT and YENEEA. The CDR3 spans 12 residues. V dropped 1 base and J dropped 6 bases, with 6 bases sitting between them.